This TCR beta chain originates from a study of T cell repertoires in cytomegalovirus infection. Study-level information: Matching HLA type, along with CMV infection, was indicated by public TCR beta signatures.

CDR3 length: 14 residues. Germline CDR1 reads MNHNS; CDR2 reads SASEGT. Between the trimmed V and J ends, which lost 7 bases and 7 bases, there was a span of 19 bases. TCRdb passed the reads through MiXCR, listing each CDR3 protein once. The sample contains about 160,000 distinct CDR3 sequences, roughly a sixth of which appear only once. Findings and caveats of the study: Cumulative frequency of public TCR beta families picked out carriers of CMV plus the relevant HLA. In two of eight donors, the top clonotype was HLA-C-restricted CMV-specific.

At least ten counts were recorded for this clonotype. Its specificity is unknown. The sample was CD8+ T cells from PBMCs. This TCR was sampled from a human donor in good health (CMV status not recorded). Some clones in this sample may be carry-over from other donors' samples. The chain combines TRBV6-1 with TRBJ1-1, with D perhaps TRBD1 (5 bases). This chain's CDR3 is CASTEVGGGDEAFF. CDR3 DNA sequence: TGTGCCAGCACCGAGGTCGGTGGGGGAGATGAAGCTTTCTTT.